This T cell receptor (beta chain) stems from a study of CD8+ T cells in alopecia areata. Turning to the study itself: Twice daily, treated patients received 5 to 10 mg of oral tofacitinib. Patients remained on tofacitinib for 6 to 18 months and then went 6 months without it. General study findings and limits: Among patients, TCR sharing was less clear than in mice, a difference possibly due in part to HLA diversity in the patient population.

cDNA serving as the sequencing template came from extracted, reverse transcribed RNA. Libraries were prepared by immunoSEQ multiplex PCR; TCRdb keeps only in-frame clonotypes and omits some of them. Of more than 95,000 clones in the sample, 41% were seen once. The junction had 1 base not matched to a gene; V was cut back by 5 bases and J by 2 bases. Germline loops: CDR1 SNHLY, CDR2 FYNNEI. The CDR3 spans 14 residues. PBMCs, the starting material, were the source of sorted CD4+ and CD8+ T cells. Comments on this clone: Its antigen is still unknown.

The sequenced sample was CD4+ T cells sorted from blood. The V gene is TRBV2, the J gene TRBJ2-1, with 9 positions matching TRBD2. The source is a human donor with alopecia areata. The CDR3, as DNA: TGTGCCAGCAGTCGACTAGCGGCCTACAATGAGCAGTTCTTC. The encoded protein is CASSRLAAYNEQFF.